Listed here is a single TCR beta chain. This sequence may be a read error, since a much larger clone differs from it by one base. This CDR3 is 14 amino acids long. The germline V gene encodes CDR1 SGHRS and CDR2 YFSETQ. This sample was taken from a study of kidney transplant recipient with SARS-CoV-2 infection. One entry per CDR3 protein results from TCRdb running MiXCR on the reads. This sample yields roughly 230,000 distinct CDR3 sequences, of which 25% to 35% are seen a single time; around 6.8% belongs to the top ten. The source material was a blood sample, sampled at baseline and around day 120 from a kidney transplant recipient. The sequence derives from a male patient between 25 and 40 years old who had COVID-19 and was a kidney transplant recipient. Part of the T cell pool may stem from the graft donor. This chain connects TRBV5-1 to TRBJ1-1; a possible D gene is TRBD1 (6 bases). DNA of the CDR3: TGCGCCAGCAACTTGAGCGGGGGCTCTCTGAAAGCTTTCTTT. This sequence encodes CASNLSGGSLKAFF.